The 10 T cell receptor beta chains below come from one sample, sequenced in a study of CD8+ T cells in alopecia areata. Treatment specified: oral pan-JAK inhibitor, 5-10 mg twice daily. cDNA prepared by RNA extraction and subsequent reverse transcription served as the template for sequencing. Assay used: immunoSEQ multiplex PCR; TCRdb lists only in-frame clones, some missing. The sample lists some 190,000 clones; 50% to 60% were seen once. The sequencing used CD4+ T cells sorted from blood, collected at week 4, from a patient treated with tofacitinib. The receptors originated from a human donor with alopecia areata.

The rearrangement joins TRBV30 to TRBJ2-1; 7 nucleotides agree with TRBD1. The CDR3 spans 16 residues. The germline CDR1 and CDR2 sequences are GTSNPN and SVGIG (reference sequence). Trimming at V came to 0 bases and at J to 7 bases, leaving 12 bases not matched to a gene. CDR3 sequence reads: CAWSVAPGTAKNEQFF. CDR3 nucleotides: TGTGCCTGGAGTGTAGCTCCCGGGACAGCCAAAAATGAGCAGTTCTTC. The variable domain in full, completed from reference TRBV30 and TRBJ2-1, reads SQTIHQWPATLVQPVGSPLSLECTVEGTSNPNLYWYRQAAGRGLQLLFYSVGIGQISSEVPQNLSASRPQDRQFILSSKKLLLSDSGFYLCAWSVAPGTAKNEQFFGPGTRLTVL.

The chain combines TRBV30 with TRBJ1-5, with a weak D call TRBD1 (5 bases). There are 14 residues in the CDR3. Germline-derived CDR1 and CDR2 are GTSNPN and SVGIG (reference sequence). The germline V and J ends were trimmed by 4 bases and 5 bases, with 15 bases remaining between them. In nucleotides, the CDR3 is TGTGCCTGGAACCCCGGGGGAACCGATCAGCCCCAGCATTTT. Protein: CAWNPGGTDQPQHF.

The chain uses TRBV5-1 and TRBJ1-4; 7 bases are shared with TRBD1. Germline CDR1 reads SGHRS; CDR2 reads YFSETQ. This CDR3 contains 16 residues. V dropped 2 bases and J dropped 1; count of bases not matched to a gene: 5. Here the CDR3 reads CASSFEQGETNEKLFF. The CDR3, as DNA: TGCGCCAGCAGCTTTGAGCAGGGGGAAACTAATGAAAAACTGTTTTTT.

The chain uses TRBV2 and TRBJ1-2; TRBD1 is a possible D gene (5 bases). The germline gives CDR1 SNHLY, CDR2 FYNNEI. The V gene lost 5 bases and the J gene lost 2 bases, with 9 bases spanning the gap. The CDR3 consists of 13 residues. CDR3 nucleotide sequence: TGTGCCAGCAGTCGGGGCTCAAACTATGGCTACACCTTC. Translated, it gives CASSRGSNYGYTF.

In DNA form, the CDR3 reads TGCGCCAGCAGCCAAACTGGCGGGAGGAGGGAGACCCAGTACTTC. The encoded protein is CASSQTGGRRETQYF. This chain joins TRBV4-3 and TRBJ2-5, with TRBD2 matching over 8 bases. CDR3 length equals 15 residues. Germline lookup yields CDR1 LGHNA and CDR2 YSLEER. V lost 2 bases, J lost 5 bases, and 7 bases stayed unmatched.

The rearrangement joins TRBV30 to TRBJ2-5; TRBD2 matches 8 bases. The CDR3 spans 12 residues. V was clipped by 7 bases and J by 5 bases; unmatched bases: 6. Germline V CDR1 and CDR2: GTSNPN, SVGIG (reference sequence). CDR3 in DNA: TGTGCCTCATCAGGACTAGCTGAGACCCAGTACTTC. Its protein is CASSGLAETQYF.

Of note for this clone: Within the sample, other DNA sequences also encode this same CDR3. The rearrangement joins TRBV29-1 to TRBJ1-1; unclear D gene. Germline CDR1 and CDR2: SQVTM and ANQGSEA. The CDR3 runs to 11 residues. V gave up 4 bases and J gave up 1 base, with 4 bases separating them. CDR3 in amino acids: CSVGRNTEAFF. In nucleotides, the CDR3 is TGCAGCGTTGGACGGAACACTGAAGCTTTCTTT.

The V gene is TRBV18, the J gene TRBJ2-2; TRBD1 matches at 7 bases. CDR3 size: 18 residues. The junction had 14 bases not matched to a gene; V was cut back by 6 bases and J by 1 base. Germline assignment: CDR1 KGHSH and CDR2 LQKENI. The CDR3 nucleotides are TGTGCCAGCTCTCTCACCGTCTGGGGACAGCTGAACACCGGGGAGCTGTTTTTT. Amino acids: CASSLTVWGQLNTGELFF.

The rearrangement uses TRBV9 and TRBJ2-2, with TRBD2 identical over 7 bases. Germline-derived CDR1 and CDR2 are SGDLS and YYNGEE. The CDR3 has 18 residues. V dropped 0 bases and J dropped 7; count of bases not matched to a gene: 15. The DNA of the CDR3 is TGTGCCAGCAGCGTAGCTTTACCGCGGGAGAAGAGCAACGGGGAGCTGTTTTTT. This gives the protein CASSVALPREKSNGELFF.

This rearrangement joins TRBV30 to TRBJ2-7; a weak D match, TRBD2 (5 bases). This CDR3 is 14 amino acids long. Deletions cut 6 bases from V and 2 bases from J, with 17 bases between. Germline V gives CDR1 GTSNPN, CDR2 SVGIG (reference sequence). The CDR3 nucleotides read TGTGCCTGCCTGCGGAGGACGCAGCCCTACGAGCAGTACTTC. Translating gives CACLRRTQPYEQYF.